The sequence of this TCR beta chain was determined in a study of beta chain features in type 1 diabetes. Findings and caveats of the study: Reduced insertions and increased deletions marked VDJ junctions in type 1 diabetes patients. It was among patients, rather than healthy donors, that naive, central memory and Treg TCRB repertoires appeared more similar. For cells with high TCR expression, cDNA sequencing could yield over-representation. Shorter TCRB CDR3s, moderately but significantly so, marked every one of the four CD4+ subsets in Type 1 diabetes patients.

Trimming removed 5 bases from V and 4 bases from J, with 14 bases in between. This CDR3 is built from 15 residues. Germline V gives CDR1 SGHTA, CDR2 FQGTGA. About this clone: Its antigen remains unknown.

TCRB transcripts that were expressed got sequenced, as all of the isolated RNA had been reverse transcribed. Data came from immunoSEQ multiplex PCR; TCRdb stores just in-frame clones and leaves some out. The data hold roughly 260,000 clones, with about a fifth observed a single time. The sequenced material came from naive CD4+ T cells from blood. The sequence was collected from a woman aged 40 to 50 with type 1 diabetes. V gene TRBV7-3 combines with J gene TRBJ2-2; D possibly corresponds to TRBD2 (5 bases). CDR3 amino acids: CASSPSLAGTGELFF. The CDR3 region has the DNA TGTGCCAGCAGCCCATCCCTTGCGGGCACCGGGGAGCTGTTTTTT.